One and the same sample provided the 19 T cell receptor beta chains below, sequenced in a study of control samples from healthy donors and cancer patients. Clones were read by immunoSEQ multiplex PCR, and TCRdb kept only the in-frame ones, dropping some. The repertoire holds approximately 24,000 clones, 82% seen once, with less than 30% in the top ten. Sequenced material: PBMCs. Receptor source: a man aged 60-69 years with colorectal cancer.

The chain employs TRBV7-8 and TRBJ2-6, with D tentatively TRBD1 (5 bases). Germline assignment: CDR1 SGHVS and CDR2 FQNEAQ. The CDR3 spans 15 residues. The germline V and J ends were trimmed by 4 bases and 4 bases, with 11 bases remaining between them. Written as DNA, the CDR3 is TGTGCCAGCAGCTCTCCAGGGTGGGGGGCCAACGTCCTGACTTTC. This sequence encodes CASSSPGWGANVLTF. Drawing the rest from reference TRBV7-8 and TRBJ2-6, the complete variable domain is GAGVSQSPRYKVAKRGQDVALRCDPISGHVSLFWYQQALGQGPEFLTYFQNEAQLDKSGLPSDRFFAERPEGSVSTLKIQRTQQEDSAVYLCASSSPGWGANVLTFGAGSRLTVL.

The V call is TRBV19, the J call TRBJ1-6; 7 bases agree with TRBD1. The CDR3 has 14 amino acids. V was clipped by 6 bases and J by 9 bases; unmatched bases: 8. Germline CDR1 LNHDA, CDR2 SQIVND (reference sequence). The CDR3 protein is CASSIGQVGSPLHF. CDR3 DNA: TGTGCCAGTAGCATTGGACAGGTCGGTTCACCCCTCCACTTT. The complete variable domain, with remaining parts taken from reference TRBV19 and TRBJ1-6, reads DGGITQSPKYLFRKEGQNVTLSCEQNLNHDAMYWYRQDPGQGLRLIYYSQIVNDFQKGDIAEGYSVSREKKESFPLTVTSAQKNPTAFYLCASSIGQVGSPLHFGNGTRLTVT.

This chain links TRBV5-1 with TRBJ1-2; TRBD1 might be the D (5 bases). This CDR3 has 14 amino acids. V was clipped by 0 bases and J by 2 bases, with 8 bases between them. CDR1 is SGHRS and CDR2 is YFSETQ in the germline V gene. The CDR3, as DNA: TGCGCCAGCAGCTTGGGTGCAGGGAACTATGGCTACACCTTC. Amino acid sequence: CASSLGAGNYGYTF. The full variable domain, in which reference TRBV5-1 and TRBJ1-2 provide the parts outside the CDR3, is KAGVTQTPRYLIKTRGQQVTLSCSPISGHRSVSWYQQTPGQGLQFLFEYFSETQRNKGNFPGRFSGRQFSNSRSEMNVSTLELGDSALYLCASSLGAGNYGYTFGSGTRLTVV.

The chain employs TRBV3-1 (or the pseudogene TRBV3-2) and TRBJ2-2; D uncertain. This CDR3 has 14 residues. Germline V gene lookup returns CDR1 LGHDT and CDR2 YNNKEL (reference sequence). Trimming stripped 3 bases from V and 0 bases from J, with 5 bases between. Here the CDR3 reads CASSQMTNTGELFF. The CDR3 DNA reads TGTGCCAGCAGCCAGATGACGAACACCGGGGAGCTGTTTTTT.

V is TRBV6-5 and J is TRBJ2-7, with TRBD1 matching over 9 bases. The germline V gene encodes CDR1 MNHEY and CDR2 SVGAGI. Trimming took 6 bases from V and 1 from J; bases not matched to a gene: 4. The CDR3 contains 14 residues. CDR3 coding DNA: TGTGCCAGCAGCCAGGACAGGGGTTCCTACGAGCAGTACTTC. It translates to CASSQDRGSYEQYF.

The J gene is TRBJ2-3, the V gene TRBV6-6; D gene uncertain. Per the germline V gene, CDR1 is MNHNY and CDR2 is SVGAGI (reference sequence). The V end lost 7 bases, the J end lost 4 bases, and 3 bases lay between the germline ends. The CDR3 has 10 amino acids. The CDR3 sequence is CASNADTQYF. The DNA for the CDR3 is TGTGCCAGCAATGCAGATACGCAGTATTTT.

V usage is TRBV2 and J usage is TRBJ2-3; possible D gene TRBD2, 6 bases. CDR1 and CDR2 (germline): SNHLY, FYNNEI. This CDR3 has 16 residues. Trimming pared 1 base from V and 0 bases from J, leaving 11 bases between. CDR3 DNA: TGTGCCAGCAGTGAAGGATGGGACTTTAGCACAGATACGCAGTATTTT. It encodes CASSEGWDFSTDTQYF.

This clone was detected only once. The V and J genes are TRBV19 and TRBJ1-6, with a weak D call TRBD1 (6 bases). This CDR3 comprises 14 residues. Germline loops: CDR1 LNHDA, CDR2 SQIVND (reference sequence). Trimming left V 7 bases short and J 7 bases short, with 14 bases between. The CDR3 protein is CASMSQGNNSPLHF. The CDR3 nucleotides are TGTGCCAGTATGAGTCAGGGGAACAATTCACCCCTCCACTTT. Supplemented by reference TRBV19 and TRBJ1-6, the full variable domain reads DGGITQSPKYLFRKEGQNVTLSCEQNLNHDAMYWYRQDPGQGLRLIYYSQIVNDFQKGDIAEGYSVSREKKESFPLTVTSAQKNPTAFYLCASMSQGNNSPLHFGNGTRLTVT.

V gene TRBV3-1 (or the pseudogene TRBV3-2) combines with J gene TRBJ2-3; no clear D. V lost 2 bases and J 6 bases, leaving 12 bases between the germline ends. This CDR3 has 14 amino acids. CDR1 and CDR2 (germline): LGHDT, YNNKEL (reference sequence). The CDR3 DNA follows: TGTGCCAGCAGCCAAAGCCGGGCGTGGGATACGCAGTATTTT. Residues: CASSQSRAWDTQYF.

The chain combines TRBV7-7 with TRBJ1-1; 10 nucleotides line up with TRBD1. Germline trimming cut 5 bases from V and 3 bases from J; bases unmatched to any gene: 9. Germline V gives CDR1 SSHAT, CDR2 FNYEAQ (reference sequence). The CDR3 covers 16 residues. The CDR3 here is CASSPWDRGLHTEAFF. CDR3 DNA sequence: TGTGCCAGCAGCCCCTGGGACAGGGGCCTACACACTGAAGCTTTCTTT.

J is TRBJ2-1 and V is TRBV5-6; 7 bases match TRBD2. J was trimmed by 6 bases and V by 4 bases; bases with no gene match: 4. Germline loops: CDR1 SGHDT, CDR2 YYEEEE. The CDR3 extends over 13 amino acids. DNA for the CDR3: TGTGCCAGCAGCCACCCGGGGGGCAATGAGCAGTTCTTC. Its protein product is CASSHPGGNEQFF.

J is TRBJ1-2 and V is TRBV5-4; the match to TRBD1 covers 7 bases. The length of the CDR3 is 13 residues. CDR1 is SGHNT, CDR2 YYREEE, per germline (reference sequence). With V trimmed by 0 bases and J by 9 bases, 5 bases remained unmatched. In nucleotides, the CDR3 is TGTGCCAGCAGCTTGGGCGGGACAGACAGCTACACCTTC. Its translation: CASSLGGTDSYTF.

V is TRBV4-1 and J is TRBJ2-7; D call uncertain. CDR1 and CDR2 (germline): MGHRA, YSYEKL. V dropped 0 bases and J dropped 7 bases, with 7 bases sitting between them. This CDR3 comprises 12 residues. CDR3 in amino acids: CASSQDGLEQYF. DNA for the CDR3: TGCGCCAGCAGCCAAGACGGGCTAGAGCAGTACTTC.

Only one count was recorded for this clone. The chain uses TRBV3-1 (or the pseudogene TRBV3-2) and TRBJ2-7; possible D gene TRBD2, 5 bases. V lost 0 bases and J lost 2, with 14 bases in between. CDR1 and CDR2 (germline): LGHDT, YNNKEL (reference sequence). The CDR3 has 16 amino acids. CDR3: CASSQDRAVRTYEQYF. The CDR3 DNA reads TGTGCCAGCAGCCAAGATCGAGCGGTGAGGACCTACGAGCAGTACTTC.

V is TRBV7-9 and J is TRBJ1-1, with D unresolved. CDR3 size: 15 residues. The V and J ends lost 1 base and 0 bases respectively, with 9 bases between them. Germline V gene data show CDR1 as SEHNR and CDR2 as FQNEAQ (reference sequence). In DNA form, the CDR3 reads TGTGCCAGCAGCTTAGATCGGCAAATGAACACTGAAGCTTTCTTT. It encodes CASSLDRQMNTEAFF.

The chain is built from TRBV18 and TRBJ2-6; D is uncertain. The length of the CDR3 is 18 residues. Trimming removed 2 bases at V and 0 bases at J, with 14 bases between. Germline assignment: CDR1 KGHSH and CDR2 LQKENI. The CDR3 DNA reads as TGTGCCAGCTCACCAACCACGACATTCCTCTCTGGGGCCAACGTCCTGACTTTC. As protein: CASSPTTTFLSGANVLTF.

The chain carries TRBV6-1 and TRBJ1-1; 7 bases fit TRBD1. Germline CDR1 and CDR2: MNHNS and SASEGT. The CDR3 length is 13 residues. V was pared by 2 bases and J by 8 bases, with 5 bases of the junction left unmatched. CDR3 coding DNA: TGTGCCAGCAGTGAAATTAGGACAGGAGAAGCTTTCTTT. This codes for CASSEIRTGEAFF.

The J gene is TRBJ2-7, the V gene TRBV6-5; 7 bases map to TRBD1. CDR3 length: 15 residues. Trimming took 5 bases from V and 5 from J; bases not matched to a gene: 12. Per the germline V gene, CDR1 is MNHEY and CDR2 is SVGAGI. The CDR3 region is CASSPSGQPRNEQYF. As DNA, the CDR3 is TGTGCCAGCAGTCCTTCGGGACAGCCTCGGAACGAGCAGTACTTC.

The gene calls are TRBV11-2 and TRBJ1-2; D gene unclear. The V end lost 0 bases, the J end lost 0 bases, and 17 bases lay between the germline ends. CDR1 is SGHAT and CDR2 is FQNNGV in the germline V gene. The CDR3 covers 18 residues. CDR3 residues: CASSLDGLRESSNYGYTF. The CDR3 DNA follows: TGTGCCAGCAGCTTAGATGGCCTCCGGGAATCGTCTAACTATGGCTACACCTTC.